The sequence of this TCR beta chain was determined in a study of CD8 T cells in Susac syndrome. Reverse transcription of about 0.5 to 1 ug RNA was carried out with random hexamers. TCRdb reprocessed the immunoSEQ multiplex PCR reads with MiXCR, giving one entry per CDR3 protein. Here the sample spans about 81,000 distinct CDR3 sequences, 94% being singletons. The germline CDR1 and CDR2 sequences are SGHNT and YYREEE (reference sequence). There are 17 residues in the CDR3. With 6 bases clipped from V and 4 bases from J, the junction kept 7 bases outside the gene matches. In contrast to the negatively isolated CD8+ and CD4+ T cells, TEMRA cells were FACS-enriched.

Sequences were obtained from CD8+ T cells from PBMCs. The sequence came from a human donor with Susac syndrome. The gene calls are TRBV5-4 and TRBJ2-2; 15 bases fit TRBD2. As DNA, the CDR3 is TGTGCCAGCACCCCGGGACTAGCGGGGGGCTCCACCGGGGAGCTGTTTTTT. Its protein is CASTPGLAGGSTGELFF.